Following are 19 T cell receptor beta chains from one sample sequenced in a study of technical replicates of blood from several donors. Here immunoSEQ multiplex PCR was the method, and the copy in TCRdb shows in-frame clones only, minus some. The sample shows around 65,000 clones, around 86% of them seen only once. The sequencing input was PBMCs. Receptor source: a human donor in good health. Some clones in this sample may be carry-over from other donors' samples.

This clone was counted a few times. The J gene is TRBJ2-3, the V gene TRBV7-9, with TRBD2 matching over 9 bases. With 4 bases clipped from V and 1 base from J, the junction kept 6 bases outside the gene matches. The CDR3 runs 16 residues. Germline-derived CDR1 and CDR2 are SEHNR and FQNEAQ (reference sequence). The chain's CDR3 is CASSSPRGGGTDTQYF. The DNA for the CDR3 is TGTGCCAGCAGCTCTCCCCGCGGGGGGGGCACAGATACGCAGTATTTT.

The chain combines TRBV7-3 with TRBJ2-5; 11 positions match TRBD1. CDR3 length: 16 amino acids. V trimming: 2 bases; J trimming: 2 bases; junction bases outside the gene matches: 4. Germline CDR1 and CDR2: SGHTA and FQGTGA. CDR3 loop: CASSLAGTGGQETQYF. The DNA for the CDR3 is TGTGCCAGCAGCTTAGCCGGGACAGGGGGTCAAGAGACCCAGTACTTC.

The gene calls are TRBV2 and TRBJ2-7; D is perhaps TRBD2 (5 bases). The V gene lost 6 bases and the J gene lost 2 bases, with 11 bases spanning the gap. The CDR3 covers 13 residues. The germline gives CDR1 SNHLY, CDR2 FYNNEI. The CDR3 coding sequence is TGTGCCAGCAGACTCGGGGTTGCCTACGAGCAGTACTTC. Translation gives CASRLGVAYEQYF.

V is TRBV4-3 and J is TRBJ2-7; 7 bases line up with TRBD1. Germline V lookup: CDR1 LGHNA, CDR2 YSLEER. This CDR3 contains 14 residues. The V and J ends lost 0 bases and 7 bases, in that order; junction bases with no gene match: 6. The CDR3 loop is CASSQEEGAREQYF. CDR3 nucleotides: TGCGCCAGCAGCCAAGAAGAGGGGGCGCGGGAGCAGTACTTC.

The rearrangement links TRBV27 to TRBJ1-6; D not certain. Germline V CDR1 and CDR2: MNHEY, SMNVEV (reference sequence). The CDR3 contains 14 residues. Trimming shortened V by 9 bases and J by 8 bases, and 17 bases separated the two germline ends. CDR3 in DNA: TGTGCCAGTAACCCCTTTGGGAGGGATTCACCCCTCCACTTT. Residues: CASNPFGRDSPLHF.

Here the CDR3 reads CASSLTYDSSYNEQFF. The DNA for the CDR3 is TGTGCCAGCAGCTTAACGTACGACAGTTCCTACAATGAGCAGTTCTTC. V gene TRBV7-3 combines with J gene TRBJ2-1, with a tentative D call TRBD1 (5 bases). Trimming pared 0 bases from V and 1 base from J, leaving 10 bases between. The CDR3 is 16 amino acids. The V gene's germline CDR1 is SGHTA and CDR2 FQGTGA.

The rearrangement links TRBV5-5 to TRBJ2-7, with TRBD2 matching over 9 bases. V gave up 0 bases and J gave up 0 bases; unmatched junction bases: 4. CDR1 is SGHKS and CDR2 is YYEKEE in the germline V gene (reference sequence). The CDR3 has 16 amino acids. The CDR3 reads CASSLAAAGGSYEQYF. In DNA, the CDR3 is TGTGCCAGCAGCTTGGCTGCAGCGGGGGGCTCCTACGAGCAGTACTTC.

The rearrangement links TRBV5-6 to TRBJ1-2, with D possibly TRBD1 on 5 matching bases. The CDR3 is 13 amino acids. The ends were cut back, 4 bases at V and 2 bases at J, with 9 bases in the middle. CDR1 and CDR2 from the germline V gene are SGHDT and YYEEEE. The CDR3 DNA reads as TGTGCCAGCAGCCCGACAGAGAACTATGGCTACACCTTC. Translation: CASSPTENYGYTF.

The chain joins TRBV29-1 to TRBJ1-2; no firm D call. CDR3 length: 13 amino acids. Germline V CDR1 and CDR2: SQVTM, ANQGSEA. Trimming removed 4 bases from V and 0 bases from J, with 9 bases in between. The CDR3 loop reads CSVVSTANYGYTF. The CDR3 DNA reads as TGCAGCGTTGTTTCCACAGCTAACTATGGCTACACCTTC.

This clone was detected a few times. The chain uses TRBV19 and TRBJ1-1, with TRBD1 identical over 8 bases. V gave up 3 bases and J gave up 1 base; unmatched junction bases: 7. CDR1 is LNHDA, CDR2 SQIVND, per germline (reference sequence). The CDR3 contains 16 residues. The CDR3 loop reads CASSITSGGSNTEAFF. CDR3 sequence (DNA): TGTGCCAGTAGTATCACGTCAGGGGGCTCGAACACTGAAGCTTTCTTT.

The J gene is TRBJ1-1, the V gene TRBV18; D unresolved. The CDR3 length is 16 residues. CDR1 is KGHSH, CDR2 LQKENI, per germline. The V gene lost 2 bases and the J gene lost 3 bases, with 16 bases spanning the gap. The CDR3 DNA reads as TGTGCCAGCTCACCAACCGAGGGCAGACGTTACACTGAAGCTTTCTTT. Translated: CASSPTEGRRYTEAFF.

The chain combines TRBV5-4 with TRBJ2-2, with D possibly TRBD1 on 5 matching bases. CDR3 length: 12 residues. Trimming took off 4 bases at V and 7 bases at J, with 8 bases between the two ends. The germline V gene encodes CDR1 SGHNT and CDR2 YYREEE (reference sequence). The CDR3 sequence: CASSPGLGELFF. The CDR3, as DNA: TGTGCCAGCAGCCCAGGGCTCGGGGAGCTGTTTTTT.

The chain combines TRBV30 with TRBJ2-5; 13 bases map to TRBD2. J lost 5 bases, V lost 5 bases, and 5 bases had no gene match. The CDR3 covers 14 residues. The germline V gene encodes CDR1 GTSNPN and CDR2 SVGIG (reference sequence). The CDR3 sequence: CAWGLAGAWETQYF. The CDR3 coding sequence is TGTGCCTGGGGACTAGCGGGAGCGTGGGAGACCCAGTACTTC.

The V call is TRBV5-1, the J call TRBJ2-1; 7 bases fit TRBD1. Germline CDR1 SGHRS, CDR2 YFSETQ. The CDR3 runs to 15 residues. The junction had 5 bases not matched to a gene; V was cut back by 5 bases and J by 0 bases. The CDR3 coding sequence is TGCGCCAGCAGTCGGACAGGAAACTCCTACAATGAGCAGTTCTTC. This codes for CASSRTGNSYNEQFF.

The V and J genes are TRBV7-9 and TRBJ2-2, with 8 nucleotides matching TRBD1. Trimming cost V 4 bases and J 5 bases; bases outside gene matches: 6. There are 15 residues in the CDR3. The germline V gene encodes CDR1 SEHNR and CDR2 FQNEAQ (reference sequence). This CDR3 is CASSSRDRLTGELFF. CDR3 DNA: TGTGCCAGCAGCTCCCGGGACAGGTTGACCGGGGAGCTGTTTTTT.

This clone was detected only a few times. The chain joins TRBV7-9 to TRBJ1-1; D not certain. This CDR3 is built from 13 residues. The germline gives CDR1 SEHNR, CDR2 FQNEAQ (reference sequence). Trimming removed 5 bases at V and 11 bases at J, with 18 bases between. The CDR3 region is CASSRLVEGRAFF. For the CDR3, the DNA is TGTGCCAGCAGCCGACTCGTAGAGGGTCGGGCTTTCTTT.

The V and J genes are TRBV2 and TRBJ2-7; possible D gene TRBD2, 6 bases. Between the trimmed V and J ends, which lost 4 bases and 2 bases, there was a span of 15 bases. CDR3 length equals 15 residues. The germline CDR1 and CDR2 sequences are SNHLY and FYNNEI. This CDR3 reads CASSGGLARTYEQYF. The CDR3, as DNA: TGTGCCAGCAGTGGAGGGCTAGCGAGAACCTACGAGCAGTACTTC.

The CDR3 is CASSGHRRGGTEAFF. CDR3 nucleotides: TGTGCCAGCAGCGGACACCGCAGGGGTGGCACTGAAGCTTTCTTT. This chain uses TRBV11-2 with TRBJ1-1, with a possible D match to TRBD1 (6 bases). Germline CDR1 is SGHAT and CDR2 is FQNNGV. The CDR3 has 15 residues. The V and J ends lost 5 bases and 4 bases respectively, with 17 bases between them.

The chain recombines TRBV19 with TRBJ1-2; TRBD1 might be the D (6 bases). The germline gives CDR1 LNHDA, CDR2 SQIVND (reference sequence). The CDR3 is 14 amino acids. V lost 4 bases, J lost 2 bases, and 11 bases lay in between. The CDR3 region is CASSNGQLNYGYTF. The CDR3 DNA reads TGTGCCAGTAGTAACGGACAGCTAAACTATGGCTACACCTTC.